This T cell receptor beta chain came from a study of OX40 agonist ivuxolimab in advanced cancers. Whole-study context: Every 2 weeks, patients received ivuxolimab intravenously, dosed at 0.01 to 10 mg/kg. With a range of 23 to 79, age averaged approximately 60 years, and around 83% were male.

The CDR3 is made up of 15 amino acids. V shed 0 bases and J 4 bases; nucleotides not matched to a gene: 7. Germline V gene data show CDR1 as GTSNPN and CDR2 as SVGIG (reference sequence). Assay used: immunoSEQ multiplex PCR; TCRdb lists only in-frame clones, some missing. The table shows 85,000 to 100,000 clones, with about 90% occurring only once. The cohort excluded patients with autoimmune disease history or systemic immunosuppression. With baseline, cycle 4 day 1, and cycle 7 day 1 as timepoints, blood was sampled. This material consisted of CD4+ or CD8+ T cells sorted from blood, taken in a trial of the OX40 agonist ivuxolimab. The receptor was isolated from an adult with an advanced solid tumor such as melanoma, head and neck, liver or kidney cancer. V is TRBV30 and J is TRBJ2-7; 9 nucleotides match TRBD1. The CDR3 nucleotides read TGTGCCTGGAGTGTAACAGGGGGCGGGGGATACGAGCAGTACTTC. It encodes CAWSVTGGGGYEQYF.